Each of the 10 T cell receptor beta chains below was sequenced from the same sample in a study of blood T cell repertoires in COVID-19. The table came from immunoSEQ multiplex PCR; TCRdb's copy has only in-frame clones and leaves some out. The sample carries some 62,000 clones, roughly 85% recorded once. Specimen: peripheral blood. The receptors shown here come from an elderly woman with acute or convalescent COVID-19.

The rearrangement joins TRBV4-1 to TRBJ1-4, with TRBD1 identical over 10 bases. Germline V lookup: CDR1 MGHRA, CDR2 YSYEKL. CDR3 size: 16 residues. After removal of 1 base from V and 6 bases from J, the junction contained 5 bases not matched to a gene. CDR3 sequence (DNA): TGCGCCAGCAGCCAAGTCTTAGGGACAGGGGATGAAAAACTGTTTTTT. Translated: CASSQVLGTGDEKLFF.

This clone was seen a handful of times. The chain recombines TRBV5-4 with TRBJ1-5; D ambiguous. The germline V gene encodes CDR1 SGHNT and CDR2 YYREEE (reference sequence). V was pared by 0 bases and J by 4 bases, with 11 bases between. There are 15 residues in the CDR3. The CDR3 loop is CASSLDSGPNQPQHF. CDR3 sequence (DNA): TGTGCCAGCAGCTTGGACAGCGGACCTAATCAGCCCCAGCATTTT.

The chain recombines TRBV5-1 with TRBJ1-2, with TRBD1 matching 7 bases. The germline V gene encodes CDR1 SGHRS and CDR2 YFSETQ. J lost 8 bases, V lost 0 bases, and 4 bases had no gene match. CDR3 size: 13 residues. DNA for the CDR3: TGCGCCAGCAGCTTGGGACAGGGAAACGGCTACACCTTC. It yields the protein CASSLGQGNGYTF.

The J gene is TRBJ2-5, the V gene TRBV7-6, with 7 bases that match TRBD2. The junction had 11 bases not matched to a gene; V was cut back by 4 bases and J by 6 bases. The germline V gene encodes CDR1 SGHVS and CDR2 FNYEAQ. The CDR3 consists of 15 residues. CDR3 in amino acids: CASSYGTGGLQTQYF. As DNA, the CDR3 is TGTGCCAGCAGCTATGGGACGGGGGGACTCCAGACCCAGTACTTC.

The chain couples TRBV9 to TRBJ2-2; 10 bases line up with TRBD2. Germline V lookup: CDR1 SGDLS, CDR2 YYNGEE. J lost 5 bases, V lost 0 bases, and 7 bases had no gene match. This CDR3 has 17 residues. CDR3: CASSVGSGGTLTGELFF. CDR3 nucleotides: TGTGCCAGCAGCGTAGGTAGCGGGGGGACCTTAACCGGGGAGCTGTTTTTT.

This clone occurred once. The gene calls are TRBV19 and TRBJ2-2; 7 nucleotides agree with TRBD1. This CDR3 is 15 amino acids long. The V segment lost 8 bases and the J segment 1 base; nucleotides outside the gene matches: 7. CDR1 is LNHDA, CDR2 SQIVND, per germline (reference sequence). DNA for the CDR3: TGTGCCAGTCGGACAGGAAACCTGAACACCGGGGAGCTGTTTTTT. It yields the protein CASRTGNLNTGELFF.

The chain is built from TRBV6-5 and TRBJ1-6, with TRBD1 as a possible D gene (5 bases). Trimming took off 6 bases at V and 10 bases at J, with 10 bases between the two ends. CDR1 is MNHEY, CDR2 SVGAGI, per germline. The CDR3 consists of 12 residues. The CDR3 nucleotides read TGTGCCAGCAGGCAGGGTGGGTCACCCCTCCACTTT. Translating gives CASRQGGSPLHF.

This clone was found once. The V call is TRBV7-8, the J call TRBJ2-6; no reliable D call. The V gene's germline CDR1 is SGHVS and CDR2 FQNEAQ. CDR3 length: 20 residues. The germline V and J ends were trimmed by 2 bases and 3 bases, with 23 bases remaining between them. CDR3 region: CASSLTPPLAGGYGANVLTF. The CDR3 DNA reads as TGTGCCAGCAGCTTAACCCCACCCCTCGCAGGTGGGTATGGGGCCAACGTCCTGACTTTC.

The chain couples TRBV3-1 (or the pseudogene TRBV3-2) to TRBJ1-1; D may be TRBD1 (6 bases). V was trimmed by 2 bases and J by 12 bases, leaving 13 bases between them. CDR3 length: 12 amino acids. Germline-derived CDR1 and CDR2 are LGHDT and YNNKEL (reference sequence). In DNA form, the CDR3 reads TGTGCCAGCAGCCAAACGGGGCGGGGGCCTTTCTTT. Its translation is CASSQTGRGPFF.

The rearrangement uses TRBV27 and TRBJ1-3; the D is unclear. This CDR3 spans 13 amino acids. Germline CDR1 and CDR2: MNHEY and SMNVEV (reference sequence). The V end lost 6 bases, the J end lost 8 bases, and 14 bases lay between the germline ends. The CDR3 region is CASRRLAFDTIYF. The DNA of the CDR3 is TGTGCCAGCAGGCGACTGGCGTTTGACACCATATATTTT.